This T cell receptor (beta chain) was captured by sequencing in a study of CD8+ T cells in alopecia areata. V was cut by 7 bases and J by 1 base, with 14 bases left in between. The CDR3 sequence is 13 residues long. Germline V gene data show CDR1 as SQVTM and CDR2 as ANQGSEA. Extracted RNA was reverse transcribed, and the resulting cDNA served as sequencing template. Sequencing used immunoSEQ multiplex PCR; TCRdb keeps in-frame clones, though not all of them. Among some 200,000 clones listed, around 50% were seen once. Sample treatment: oral pan-JAK inhibitor, 5-10 mg twice daily. The sequence was obtained from a human donor with alopecia areata. Material: CD8+ T cells sorted from blood, obtained at week 24, from a patient treated with tofacitinib. The chain recombines TRBV29-1 with TRBJ2-7, with D possibly called TRBD1 or TRBD2 (6 bases each). Written as DNA, the CDR3 is TGCAGCGCCGTGGGGGGCGGGTCCTACGAGCAGTACTTC. This encodes CSAVGGGSYEQYF.